This is a list of T cell receptor beta chains from one sample in a study of blood T cells in healthy people across ages. Each CDR3 protein is one row after TCRdb ran MiXCR on the 5' RACE reads. This repertoire shows 550,000 to 750,000 distinct CDR3 sequences, 21% found once; its top ten account for approximately 3.6%. The sample consisted of blood. The receptors were gathered from a man aged 65 to 79 in good health. Each CDR3 is given with its conserved first and last residue. A D gene is named only where the DNA matches it firmly. Only part of the rows carry a size: once, few, many, or a class if the clone is expanded.

clone_size	v_call	j_call	d_call	cdr3_nt	cdr3_aa
few	TRBV29-1	TRBJ2-7	NA	TGCAGCGCAGAATTCTCCTACGAGCAGTACTTC	CSAEFSYEQYF
many	TRBV9	TRBJ2-1	TRBD2	TGTGCCAGCAGCGTAGATGGCGGGGGAGGGAATGAGCAGTTCTTC	CASSVDGGGGNEQFF
NA	TRBV20-1	TRBJ2-2	TRBD2	TGCAGTGTACCGGGACTAGCGTACACCGGGGAGCTGTTTTTT	CSVPGLAYTGELFF
NA	TRBV15	TRBJ1-5	NA	TGTGCCACCAGCACAGGGGAAAATCAGCCCCAGCATTTT	CATSTGENQPQHF
NA	TRBV12-3/TRBV12-4	TRBJ1-2	NA	TGTGCCAGCACTCTGACAGGACTTACTAACTATGGCTACACCTTC	CASTLTGLTNYGYTF
NA	TRBV4-2	TRBJ2-1	NA	TGTGCCAGCAGCCAAGATCCCTCTACAATGGGGCAGTTCTTC	CASSQDPSTMGQFF
NA	TRBV28	TRBJ1-1	NA	TGTGCCAGCAGTCGGTCGGTGGGAGGGTCGAACACTGAAGCTTTCTTT	CASSRSVGGSNTEAFF
few	TRBV14	TRBJ2-1	NA	TGTGCCAGCAACCACTCCCCGCCGGACAATGAGCAGTTCTTC	CASNHSPPDNEQFF
NA	TRBV7-3	TRBJ2-1	NA	TGTGCCAGCAGCTCCCGCCGGGCCTACAATGAGCAGTTCTTC	CASSSRRAYNEQFF
once	TRBV5-5	TRBJ2-5	NA	TGTGCCAGCAACTTGAGCGGGCAAGAGACCCAGTACTTC	CASNLSGQETQYF
few	TRBV15	TRBJ2-7	NA	TGTGCCACCAGCAGAGAAGGAATCTCCTACGAGCAGTACTTC	CATSREGISYEQYF
once	TRBV20-1	TRBJ2-5	NA	TGCAGTCCCACTAGCCAAGAGACCCAGTACTTC	CSPTSQETQYF
few	TRBV7-9	TRBJ2-1	NA	TGTGCCAGCAGCTCCCGGGAGCAGCATTCCCACAATGAGCAGTTCTTC	CASSSREQHSHNEQFF
NA	TRBV5-1	TRBJ2-1	NA	TGCGCCAGCAGCTTGGGGGTAGCGTCAAGTAATGAGCAGTTCTTC	CASSLGVASSNEQFF
few	TRBV7-8	TRBJ1-4	NA	TGTGCCAGCAGCACTGGGGACGAAAAACTGTTTTTT	CASSTGDEKLFF
NA	TRBV25-1	TRBJ1-1	TRBD1	TGTGCCAGCAGTGTATCAGGGGGCCGGGAAGCTTTCTTT	CASSVSGGREAFF
NA	TRBV6-6	TRBJ1-4	TRBD1	TGTGCCAGCAGGACGACAGGGGAGGGTGAAAAACTGTTTTTT	CASRTTGEGEKLFF
NA	TRBV20-1	TRBJ2-5	TRBD1	TGCAGTGCTAGAGACCCTGCCGGACAGGGAGTAGGGGAGACCCAGTACTTC	CSARDPAGQGVGETQYF
few	TRBV9	TRBJ2-3	TRBD1	TGTGCCAGCAGCGTAGGGGGACAGGGACGTGATACGCAGTATTTT	CASSVGGQGRDTQYF
NA	TRBV27	TRBJ2-3	TRBD1	TGTGCCAGCAGTTTGCTACAGGGGGTGGGCACAGATACGCAGTATTTT	CASSLLQGVGTDTQYF
few	TRBV6-6	TRBJ2-7	TRBD2	TGTGCCAGCAGTTACGGATTAGCGGGAGCATACTTC	CASSYGLAGAYF
NA	TRBV5-1	TRBJ2-5	NA	TGCGCCAGCAGCGGAACAAGCCCCAGCCGCCCCCAAGAGACCCAGTACTTC	CASSGTSPSRPQETQYF
NA	TRBV4-2	TRBJ2-7	NA	TGTGCCAGCAGCCAAGCTGCTAGCGTCTCCTACGAGCAGTACTTC	CASSQAASVSYEQYF
NA	TRBV4-1	TRBJ2-1	NA	TGCGCCAGCAGCCAAGTGGGGTTCCGCTCCTACAATGAGCAGTTCTTC	CASSQVGFRSYNEQFF
few	TRBV28	TRBJ2-7	NA	TGTGCCAGCAGTTTAGGCGTTATGGGGGACTACGAGCAGTACTTC	CASSLGVMGDYEQYF
NA	TRBV20-1	TRBJ1-1	NA	TGCAGTGCTAGAGAGGCGTACACTGAAGCTTTCTTT	CSAREAYTEAFF
few	TRBV28	TRBJ2-5	TRBD2	TGTGCCAGCATCAGTAGCGGGGGGGCCGAGACCCAGTACTTC	CASISSGGAETQYF
NA	TRBV5-6	TRBJ2-7	TRBD2	TGTGCCAGCAGCTTAGAGCGGGAGCTAACCTACGAGCAGTACTTC	CASSLERELTYEQYF
NA	TRBV12-3/TRBV12-4	TRBJ1-1	TRBD1	TGTGCCAGCAGTTCCTACAGGGGAGGCGCTGAAGCTTTCTTT	CASSSYRGGAEAFF
NA	TRBV30	TRBJ2-5	NA	TGTGCCTGCGAGGGGCTGGAGACCCAGTACTTC	CACEGLETQYF
NA	TRBV20-1	TRBJ2-7	NA	TGCAGTGCTAGAGATCCAGGGGCAGGGGAGCAGTACTTC	CSARDPGAGEQYF
medium-sized	TRBV6-6	TRBJ2-5	NA	TGTGCCAGCAGCCGTCAAGAGACCCAGTACTTC	CASSRQETQYF
NA	TRBV5-1	TRBJ1-1	NA	TGCGCCAGCAACCGCGGGGGGGGGAACACTGAAGCTTTCTTT	CASNRGGGNTEAFF
few	TRBV5-1	TRBJ2-1	TRBD1	TGCGCCAGCAGCTTGGCCGGCAGGGGGCTTGATGAGCAGTTCTTC	CASSLAGRGLDEQFF
NA	TRBV5-1	TRBJ2-3	TRBD2	TGCGCCAGCAGCCTGAGACTAGCGGGAGACGCAGATACGCAGTATTTT	CASSLRLAGDADTQYF
NA	TRBV11-2	TRBJ2-2	TRBD1	TGTGCCAGCAGCTCAAGACAGGGGCCCGGGGAGCTGTTTTTT	CASSSRQGPGELFF
once	TRBV20-1	TRBJ2-7	NA	TGCAGTGCCCCCGGGGAGCGGGTTTCCTACGAGCAGTACTTC	CSAPGERVSYEQYF
NA	TRBV3-1	TRBJ2-1	NA	TGTGCCAGCAGCCAAGCTCCGGTTGAGCAGTTCTTC	CASSQAPVEQFF
NA	TRBV28	TRBJ2-7	NA	TGTGCCAGCACCCTACTAGGGAAGTCCTACGAGCAGTACTTC	CASTLLGKSYEQYF
few	TRBV7-9	TRBJ2-3	NA	TGTGCCAGCAGCTTAGACGACAGGAGCACAGATACGCAGTATTTT	CASSLDDRSTDTQYF
few	TRBV29-1	TRBJ2-3	TRBD2	TGCAGCGCCAAGCTAGCGGGAGGGCTTGTTTTTAGAGATACGCAGTATTTT	CSAKLAGGLVFRDTQYF
NA	TRBV5-1	TRBJ1-1	TRBD1	TGCGCCAGCAGCCAAAATGACAGGGACACTGAAGCTTTCTTT	CASSQNDRDTEAFF
many	TRBV6-6	TRBJ2-4	NA	TGTGCCAGCAGTTACTCGGCAGGGGCCACTTTCATAGCCAAAAACATTCAGTACTTC	CASSYSAGATFIAKNIQYF
few	TRBV3-1	TRBJ2-2	NA	TGTGCCAGCAGCAAGCTCGTAAACACCGGGGAGCTGTTTTTT	CASSKLVNTGELFF
many	TRBV27	TRBJ1-4	TRBD1	TGTGCCAGCGCTTCACAGGGGTTTCGGGAAAAACTGTTTTTT	CASASQGFREKLFF
NA	TRBV21-1	TRBJ2-3	NA	TGTGCCAGCAGCAAAGATGGGACTAGCGGGAGATGCGCAGATACGCAGTATTTT	CASSKDGTSGRCADTQYF
few	TRBV5-1	TRBJ2-7	TRBD1	TGCGCCAGCAGCACTGACAGGGTTAGCCTCGAGCAGTACTTC	CASSTDRVSLEQYF
few	TRBV6-1	TRBJ2-1	TRBD2	TGTGCCAGCAGTGAATTGGGACTAGCGGGAGCGGATGAGCAGTTCTTC	CASSELGLAGADEQFF
few	TRBV3-1	TRBJ2-3	TRBD2	TGTGCCAGCAGCCAAGATTCCCGGGGACTAGCCTCCACAGATACGCAGTATTTT	CASSQDSRGLASTDTQYF